These 11 T cell receptor beta chains share one sample of origin, sequenced in a study of blood T cell repertoires in COVID-19. The protocol was immunoSEQ multiplex PCR, while the TCRdb copy is restricted to in-frame clones and leaves out a portion. In the table there are some 70,000 clones, 88% of which are singletons. Sequenced material: peripheral blood. All receptors derive from a human donor in a cohort sampled during active COVID-19.

This clone occurred a few times. The chain combines TRBV19 with TRBJ2-7; 7 bases line up with TRBD2. The germline CDR1 and CDR2 sequences are LNHDA and SQIVND (reference sequence). The junction had 11 bases not matched to a gene; V was cut back by 6 bases and J by 12 bases. CDR3 size: 12 residues. In DNA form, the CDR3 reads TGTGCCAGTAGGACCAGCGGGACTTCGCTGTACTTC. It yields the protein CASRTSGTSLYF.

This sequence joins TRBV24-1 and TRBJ2-2, with 9 bases fitting TRBD2. The CDR3 covers 15 residues. V gave up 1 base and J gave up 6 bases; unmatched junction bases: 2. In germline, CDR1 is KGHDR, CDR2 SFDVKD. CDR3 DNA: TGTGCCACCAGTGATTTCACTAGCGGGTCCGGGGAGCTGTTTTTT. Protein: CATSDFTSGSGELFF.

The V and J genes are TRBV4-2 and TRBJ2-3; D is perhaps TRBD1 (6 bases). Germline lookup yields CDR1 LGHNA and CDR2 YNFKEQ. The ends were cut back, 0 bases at V and 10 bases at J, with 14 bases in the middle. The CDR3 consists of 14 residues. The CDR3 sequence is CASSQDIHRDPQYF. DNA for the CDR3: TGTGCCAGCAGCCAAGATATTCACAGGGATCCGCAGTATTTT.

The CDR3 DNA reads as TGCGCCAGCAGCCTGGCAACAGGAATAAACACTGAAGCTTTCTTT. Protein: CASSLATGINTEAFF. The chain uses TRBV4-1 and TRBJ1-1; TRBD1 might be the D (5 bases). In germline, CDR1 is MGHRA, CDR2 YSYEKL. This CDR3 has 15 amino acids. V shed 4 bases and J shed 2 bases, with 14 bases lying between them.

The rearrangement links TRBV5-1 to TRBJ1-4, with 9 bases lining up with TRBD1. The CDR3 covers 15 residues. Looked up from germline, CDR1 is SGHRS and CDR2 is YFSETQ. With 4 bases clipped from V and 6 bases from J, the junction kept 7 bases outside the gene matches. Here the CDR3 DNA reads TGCGCCAGCAGCACAAACAGGGGGCTTCATGAAAAACTGTTTTTT. Protein sequence: CASSTNRGLHEKLFF. The whole variable domain, filled in from reference TRBV5-1 and TRBJ1-4, reads KAGVTQTPRYLIKTRGQQVTLSCSPISGHRSVSWYQQTPGQGLQFLFEYFSETQRNKGNFPGRFSGRQFSNSRSEMNVSTLELGDSALYLCASSTNRGLHEKLFFGSGTQLSVL.

This chain uses TRBV18 with TRBJ1-4; TRBD1 might be the D (5 bases). Germline CDR1 KGHSH, CDR2 LQKENI. The CDR3 has 15 residues. Trimming took 4 bases from V and 0 from J, leaving 9 bases between them. CDR3 sequence (DNA): TGTGCCAGCTCACGAGAGACAGCAACTAATGAAAAACTGTTTTTT. It yields the protein CASSRETATNEKLFF.

The chain is built from TRBV25-1 and TRBJ2-5; perhaps TRBD1 as D (5 bases). Deletions cut 5 bases from V and 5 bases from J, with 15 bases between. This CDR3 contains 14 residues. The germline gives CDR1 MGHDK, CDR2 SYGVNS. The CDR3 is CASSPPPGWETQYF. In nucleotides, the CDR3 is TGTGCCAGCAGTCCTCCCCCAGGGTGGGAGACCCAGTACTTC.

This clone was seen a single time. The V call is TRBV2, the J call TRBJ1-1, with a tentative D call TRBD1 (6 bases). V lost 7 bases to trimming and J lost 8 bases, with 11 bases between them. This CDR3 region has 11 residues. The germline gives CDR1 SNHLY, CDR2 FYNNEI. The CDR3 bases are TGTGCCAGCACAGGGGAAATCGAAGCTTTCTTT. Protein product: CASTGEIEAFF.

The chain carries TRBV7-9 and TRBJ2-4; TRBD1 agrees at 7 bases. CDR1 and CDR2 from the germline V gene are SEHNR and FQNEAQ (reference sequence). The CDR3 loop spans 16 amino acids. With 4 bases clipped from V and 0 bases from J, the junction kept 6 bases outside the gene matches. CDR3 residues: CASSSKQGLAKNIQYF. The CDR3 nucleotides are TGTGCCAGCAGCTCAAAACAGGGGCTAGCCAAAAACATTCAGTACTTC.

The V call is TRBV10-3, the J call TRBJ1-5, with a possible D match to TRBD1 (6 bases). Trimming stripped 2 bases from V and 2 bases from J, with 22 bases between. The CDR3 sequence is 19 residues long. Per germline, CDR1 ENHRY and CDR2 SYGVKD. CDR3 sequence reads: CAISERDTLRSIGNQPQHF. CDR3 nucleotides: TGTGCCATCAGTGAGCGGGACACCCTGAGAAGTATAGGCAATCAGCCCCAGCATTTT.

The J gene is TRBJ2-1, the V gene TRBV28; possible D gene TRBD1, 6 bases. This CDR3 is 16 amino acids long. V was clipped by 6 bases and J by 8 bases, with 23 bases between them. Germline assignment: CDR1 MDHEN and CDR2 SYDVKM. CDR3 in amino acids: CASSPNGGGGRDEQFF. In DNA, the CDR3 is TGTGCCAGCAGCCCTAATGGGGGCGGAGGAAGGGATGAGCAGTTCTTC.